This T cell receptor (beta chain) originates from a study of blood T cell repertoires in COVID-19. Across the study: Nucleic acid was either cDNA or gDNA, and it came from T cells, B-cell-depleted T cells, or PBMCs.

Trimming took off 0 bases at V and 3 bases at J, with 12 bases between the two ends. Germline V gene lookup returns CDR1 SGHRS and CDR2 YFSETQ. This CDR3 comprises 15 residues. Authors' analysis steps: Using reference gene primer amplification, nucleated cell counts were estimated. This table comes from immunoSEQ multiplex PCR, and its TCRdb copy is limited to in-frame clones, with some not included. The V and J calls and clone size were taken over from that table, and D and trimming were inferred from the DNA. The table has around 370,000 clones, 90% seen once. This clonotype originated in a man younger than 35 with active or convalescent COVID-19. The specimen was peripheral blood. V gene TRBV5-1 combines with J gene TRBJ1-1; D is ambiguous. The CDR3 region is CASSLVSWADTEAFF. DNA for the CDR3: TGCGCCAGCAGCTTGGTCTCTTGGGCAGACACTGAAGCTTTCTTT.